Described below is a single TCR beta chain sequence and its context. The data were obtained in a study of T cell repertoires in cytomegalovirus infection. TCRdb reprocessed the reads via MiXCR and lists one record per CDR3 protein. The data show about 310,000 distinct CDR3 sequences, roughly 16% seen once. The CDR3 has 13 residues. Trimming stripped 4 bases from V and 0 bases from J, with 6 bases between. V is TRBV12-3 or TRBV12-4 and J is TRBJ1-1, with unresolved D. Sequenced input: PBMCs. This TCR was sampled from a human donor in good health (CMV status not recorded). Some clones in this sample may be carry-over from other donors' samples. CDR3 nucleotide sequence: TGTGCCAGCAGTTATTGGATGAACACTGAAGCTTTCTTT. Translated: CASSYWMNTEAFF.